The 11 T cell receptor beta chains below come from one sample, sequenced in a study of blood T cell repertoires in COVID-19. Using immunoSEQ multiplex PCR, the repertoire was profiled, and TCRdb retains in-frame clones only, with some absent. The table shows tens of thousands of clones, with just over 85% occurring only once. Sample: peripheral blood. The receptors shown here come from a woman aged 80 or over with acute or convalescent COVID-19.

The chain combines TRBV5-1 with TRBJ2-1, with D perhaps matching TRBD2 (5 bases). The CDR3 length is 14 residues. The V gene's germline CDR1 is SGHRS and CDR2 YFSETQ. Trimming removed 4 bases at V and 1 base at J, with 9 bases between. The CDR3 DNA follows: TGCGCCAGCAGCAATTCGGGGTCCTACAATGAGCAGTTCTTC. Its protein product is CASSNSGSYNEQFF.

The genes are TRBV9 and TRBJ2-3, with D possibly being TRBD1 (6 bases). Between the trimmed V and J ends, which lost 4 bases and 6 bases, there was a span of 18 bases. Germline values: CDR1 SGDLS, CDR2 YYNGEE. The CDR3 has 15 amino acids. CDR3 residues: CASSPQGGRMDTQYF. In DNA, the CDR3 is TGTGCCAGCAGCCCACAGGGTGGTCGTATGGATACGCAGTATTTT.

This clone has a handful of counts. This chain links TRBV2 with TRBJ1-3; D is undetermined. The germline gives CDR1 SNHLY, CDR2 FYNNEI. The CDR3 has 13 residues. V shed 1 base and J shed 4 bases, with 5 bases lying between them. DNA of the CDR3: TGTGCCAGCAGTGAAGATCCGGGAAACACCATATATTTT. Translation gives CASSEDPGNTIYF.

The chain employs TRBV11-2 and TRBJ2-1; no definite D call. Per germline, CDR1 SGHAT and CDR2 FQNNGV. Trimming left V 1 base short and J 0 bases short, with 10 bases between. This CDR3 comprises 16 residues. The CDR3 loop reads CASSLVVLSSYNEQFF. CDR3 in DNA: TGTGCCAGCAGCTTAGTGGTCCTAAGCTCCTACAATGAGCAGTTCTTC. The full variable domain, rest sourced from reference TRBV11-2 and TRBJ2-1, is EAGVAQSPRYKIIEKRQSVAFWCNPISGHATLYWYQQILGQGPKLLIQFQNNGVVDDSQLPKDRFSAERLKGVDSTLKIQPAKLEDSAVYLCASSLVVLSSYNEQFFGPGTRLTVL.

The chain recombines TRBV19 with TRBJ1-1; TRBD1 matches at 9 bases. After removal of 4 bases from V and 0 bases from J, the junction contained 0 bases not matched to a gene. Germline lookup yields CDR1 LNHDA and CDR2 SQIVND (reference sequence). The length of the CDR3 is 14 residues. CDR3 sequence reads: CASSRTGVNTEAFF. The CDR3 bases are TGTGCCAGTAGTAGGACAGGGGTGAACACTGAAGCTTTCTTT. Complete variable domain (other parts from reference TRBV19 and TRBJ1-1): DGGITQSPKYLFRKEGQNVTLSCEQNLNHDAMYWYRQDPGQGLRLIYYSQIVNDFQKGDIAEGYSVSREKKESFPLTVTSAQKNPTAFYLCASSRTGVNTEAFFGQGTRLTVV.

This sequence joins TRBV20-1 and TRBJ2-1; D perhaps matches TRBD1 (6 bases). Germline lookup yields CDR1 DFQATT and CDR2 SNEGSKA (reference sequence). The CDR3 is 11 amino acids. Trimming removed 7 bases from V and 8 bases from J, with 12 bases in between. CDR3 nucleotides: TGCAGTGTTCCCAGGGGAGATGAGCAGTTCTTC. Translation: CSVPRGDEQFF.

This clone was counted between two and nine times. The chain couples TRBV30 to TRBJ1-5; D might be TRBD1 (5 bases). The CDR3 length is 14 residues. V shed 2 bases and J shed 7 bases, with 15 bases lying between them. The germline CDR1 and CDR2 sequences are GTSNPN and SVGIG (reference sequence). CDR3 amino acids: CAWSPGSGIQPQHF. In DNA form, the CDR3 reads TGTGCCTGGAGTCCAGGGTCAGGGATACAGCCCCAGCATTTT.

The chain couples TRBV24-1 to TRBJ2-1; D possibly corresponds to TRBD2 (5 bases). The germline CDR1 and CDR2 sequences are KGHDR and SFDVKD. V lost 9 bases to trimming and J lost 8 bases, with 19 bases between them. The CDR3 runs to 14 residues. The CDR3 protein is CATQASPPGYEQFF. The CDR3 DNA follows: TGTGCCACCCAGGCTAGCCCTCCGGGGTATGAGCAGTTCTTC.

The chain has TRBV7-8 and TRBJ1-1, with D maybe TRBD1 (5 bases). CDR1 and CDR2 from the germline V gene are SGHVS and FQNEAQ. V lost 6 bases, J lost 1 base, and 12 bases lay in between. The CDR3 loop spans 14 amino acids. The CDR3 DNA is TGTGCCAGCAGGCTATCTCAGGGGAACACTGAAGCTTTCTTT. As protein: CASRLSQGNTEAFF. The full variable domain, in which reference TRBV7-8 and TRBJ1-1 provide the parts outside the CDR3, is GAGVSQSPRYKVAKRGQDVALRCDPISGHVSLFWYQQALGQGPEFLTYFQNEAQLDKSGLPSDRFFAERPEGSVSTLKIQRTQQEDSAVYLCASRLSQGNTEAFFGQGTRLTVV.

The chain recombines TRBV10-3 with TRBJ1-5; 8 bases line up with TRBD1. The V and J ends lost 3 bases and 5 bases, in that order; junction bases with no gene match: 3. Germline CDR1 and CDR2: ENHRY and SYGVKD. CDR3 size: 14 residues. The CDR3 region has the DNA TGTGCCATCAGTGACCAGACAGGGGATCAGCCCCAGCATTTT. Its translation is CAISDQTGDQPQHF.

The V gene is TRBV10-3, the J gene TRBJ2-2; weak D call: TRBD2 (7 bases). Looked up from germline, CDR1 is ENHRY and CDR2 is SYGVKD. The CDR3 loop spans 14 amino acids. The V end lost 7 bases, the J end lost 5 bases, and 14 bases lay between the germline ends. The CDR3 coding sequence is TGTGCCATCACCCTGGGGGGGCAGACCGGGGAGCTGTTTTTT. This gives the protein CAITLGGQTGELFF.